This T cell receptor (beta chain) originates from a study of blood T cell repertoires in COVID-19. Background on the study: Donors in the United States, Italy and Spain gave samples during acute or convalescent COVID-19.

CDR1 and CDR2 from the germline V gene are MGHRA and YSYEKL. Between the trimmed V and J ends, which lost 4 bases and 0 bases, there was a span of 9 bases. The CDR3 has 14 residues. Original methodology: Reference gene primer amplification gave nucleated cell count estimates. The protocol was immunoSEQ multiplex PCR, while the TCRdb copy is restricted to in-frame clones and leaves out a portion. The V and J calls and the clone size are those of that table, but D and trimming were determined from the DNA. Among a few hundred thousand clones listed, about 88% were seen once. The source material was peripheral blood. This sequence originates from a woman aged 60-75 years with COVID-19, enrolled during active disease. The V call is TRBV4-1, the J call TRBJ1-1; D is possibly TRBD1 (6 bases). The CDR3 sequence: CASSPGQLNTEAFF. DNA of the CDR3: TGCGCCAGCAGCCCCGGACAGTTGAACACTGAAGCTTTCTTT.